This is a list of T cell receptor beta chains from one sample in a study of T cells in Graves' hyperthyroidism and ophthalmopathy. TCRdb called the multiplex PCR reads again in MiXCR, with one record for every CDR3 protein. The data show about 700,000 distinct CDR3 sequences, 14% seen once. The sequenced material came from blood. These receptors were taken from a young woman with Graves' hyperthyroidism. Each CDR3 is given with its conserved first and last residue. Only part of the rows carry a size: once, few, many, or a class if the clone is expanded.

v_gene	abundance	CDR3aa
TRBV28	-	CASSPVLFRSEKLFF
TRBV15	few	CATSRDSTQYF
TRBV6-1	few	CASSYEQGPVYEQYF
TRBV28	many	CASSFSYNEQFF
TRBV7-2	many	CASSTTGGDSYEQYF
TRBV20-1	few	CSAYDSGSSYNEQFF
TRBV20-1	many	CSAFPLGRNSPLHF
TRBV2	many	CASSEARVFPPETQYF
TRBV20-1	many	CSALFSGSTDTQYF
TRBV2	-	CASRRPPANEKLFF
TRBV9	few	CASSVVGQGGTGELFF
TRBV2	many	CASKELPGSRDRWASGRRYEQYF
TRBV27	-	CASSLVLPGANVLTF
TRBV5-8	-	CASRRGVALNTGELFF
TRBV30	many	CAWSVTRGNEQYF
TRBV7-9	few	CASSLPRVPHNEQFF
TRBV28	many	CASSFSGGVKNIQYF
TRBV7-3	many	CASSQGEGEQYF
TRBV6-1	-	CASSPQTSGVKEYF
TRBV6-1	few	CASFRGSGIGGGKLFF
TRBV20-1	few	CSARRDRVPYEQYF
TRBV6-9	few	CASRAWESKNIQYF
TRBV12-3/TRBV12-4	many	CASSLSGAFYGYTF
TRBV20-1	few	CSASGVGTVNSPLHF
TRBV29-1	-	CSAGTGLYEQYF
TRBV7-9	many	CASSLPVSYEQYF
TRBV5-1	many	CASSLGTGLSTGELFF
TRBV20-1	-	CSARAGQGFKQFF
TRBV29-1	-	CSAVQREINEQFF
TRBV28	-	CASGFGGRGSSYEQYF
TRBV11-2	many	CASSFRGLEPQHF
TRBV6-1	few	CASRPRRDSNQPQHF
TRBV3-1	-	CASSQTTNEKLFF
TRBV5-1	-	CASSPQHSGLGWDTIYF
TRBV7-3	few	CASSLWGGANEAFF
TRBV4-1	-	CASSSGGRGSNEQFF
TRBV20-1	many	CSARGGKSNQPQHF
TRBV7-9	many	CASGRVSSYEQYF
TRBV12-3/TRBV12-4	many	CASRDSYQGETQYF
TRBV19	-	CASSPRLAGAGELFF
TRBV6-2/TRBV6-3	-	CASSRTSGRAYEQFF
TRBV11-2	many	CASRLRLADTDTQYF
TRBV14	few	CASSQGGRTEAFF
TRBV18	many	CASSRDRMNTEAFF
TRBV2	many	CASSDSLMNTEAFF
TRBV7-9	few	CASSPGQASGELFF
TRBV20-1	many	CSARLAGISTDTQYF
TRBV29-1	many	CSVTGGGETQYF
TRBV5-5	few	CASSLGGLADF
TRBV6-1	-	CASRQDRSYEQYF
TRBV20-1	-	CSAQGAQSNEKLFF